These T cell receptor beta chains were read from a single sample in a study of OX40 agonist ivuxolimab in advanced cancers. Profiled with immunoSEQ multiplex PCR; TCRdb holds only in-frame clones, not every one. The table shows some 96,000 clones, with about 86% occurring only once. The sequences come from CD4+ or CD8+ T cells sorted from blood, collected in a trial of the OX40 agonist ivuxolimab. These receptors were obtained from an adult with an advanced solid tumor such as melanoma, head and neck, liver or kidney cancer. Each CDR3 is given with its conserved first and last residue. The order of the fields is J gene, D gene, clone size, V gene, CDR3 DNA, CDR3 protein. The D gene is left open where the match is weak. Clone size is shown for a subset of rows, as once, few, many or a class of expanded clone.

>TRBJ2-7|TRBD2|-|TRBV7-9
TGTGCCAGCAGCTTAGCGGCGGGGGTGGTCCCATACGAGCAGTACTTC
CASSLAAGVVPYEQYF
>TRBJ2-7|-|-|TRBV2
TGTGCCAGCAAACTACCGGGACCTATGCAATACGAGCAGTACTTC
CASKLPGPMQYEQYF
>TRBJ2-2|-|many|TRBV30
TGTGCCTGGAGTGCCAGGGAGGCCGGGGAGCTGTTTTTT
CAWSAREAGELFF
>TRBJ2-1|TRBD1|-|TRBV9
TGTGCCAGCAGCTTTGGATGGGACAGGGGTTCGTACAATGAGCAGTTCTTC
CASSFGWDRGSYNEQFF
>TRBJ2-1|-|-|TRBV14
TGTGCCAGCAGCCACCATGCAGGGAGCTCCTACAATGAGCAGTTCTTC
CASSHHAGSSYNEQFF
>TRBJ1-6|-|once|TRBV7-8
TGTGCCAGCAGCTTATTCGGGGGGAGTAGTTCACCCCTCCACTTT
CASSLFGGSSSPLHF
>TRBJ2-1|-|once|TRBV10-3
TGTGCCACCGAGACCCTTTACAATGAGCAGTTCTTC
CATETLYNEQFF
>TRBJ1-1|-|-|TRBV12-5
TGTGCTAGTGGTTTGCCCCAGCCTAGCACTGAAGCTTTCTTT
CASGLPQPSTEAFF
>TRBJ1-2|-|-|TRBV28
TGTGCCAGCAGCGCGGAGGAGGACTATGGCTACACCTTC
CASSAEEDYGYTF
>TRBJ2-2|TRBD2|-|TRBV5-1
TGCGCCAGCAGCACAACGAGGGGACTAGCGGGTACGAACACCGGGGAGCTGTTTTTT
CASSTTRGLAGTNTGELFF
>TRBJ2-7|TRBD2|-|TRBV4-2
TGTGCCAGCAGCCAAGGAACCGGGACTAGCTCTACGGGGCAGTACTTC
CASSQGTGTSSTGQYF
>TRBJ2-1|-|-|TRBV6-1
TGTGCCAGCAGTGAAGCCGGGACTTACCAATACAATGAGCAGTTCTTC
CASSEAGTYQYNEQFF
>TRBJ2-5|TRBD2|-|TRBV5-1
TGCGCCAGCAGCTTGGACCAGCGGGGTATGGAGACCCAGTACTTC
CASSLDQRGMETQYF
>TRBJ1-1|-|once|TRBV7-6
TGTGCCAGCAGCGGGGGACGGGGGAACACTGAAGCTTTCTTT
CASSGGRGNTEAFF
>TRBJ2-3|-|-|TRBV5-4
TGTGCCAGCAGCTTGGCCAGCACAGATACGCAGTATTTT
CASSLASTDTQYF
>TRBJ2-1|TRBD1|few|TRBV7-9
TGTGCCAGCAGCCAAAGGGACAGATATTCCTACAATGAGCAGTTCTTC
CASSQRDRYSYNEQFF
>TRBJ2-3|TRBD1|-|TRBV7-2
TGTGCCAGCAGTTACCAGGGGGCAGATACGCAGTATTTT
CASSYQGADTQYF
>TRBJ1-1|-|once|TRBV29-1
TGCAGCGGGGGGCAGGCCTCGAACACTGAAGCTTTCTTT
CSGGQASNTEAFF
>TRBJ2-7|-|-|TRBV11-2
TGTGCCAGCCTTGGGGTCCCCTCCTACGAGCAGTACTTC
CASLGVPSYEQYF
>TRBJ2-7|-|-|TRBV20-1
TGCAGTGCTAGCTCGGGACACGAGCAGTACTTC
CSASSGHEQYF
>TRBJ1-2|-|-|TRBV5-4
TGTGCCAGCAGCTTGGAGGCAGGGAATGGCTACACCTTC
CASSLEAGNGYTF
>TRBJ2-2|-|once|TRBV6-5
TGTGCCAGCAGTTACCTGCCCAACCCGAACACCGGGGAGCTGTTTTTT
CASSYLPNPNTGELFF
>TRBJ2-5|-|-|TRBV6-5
TGTGCCAGCAGTTACTCGTACGCGGTTAAGACCCAGTACTTC
CASSYSYAVKTQYF
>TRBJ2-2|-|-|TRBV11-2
TGTGCCAGCAGCTTGGCCGGGGAGCTGTTTTTT
CASSLAGELFF
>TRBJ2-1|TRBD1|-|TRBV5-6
TGTGCCAGCAGCTTGGGCGACAGGGTTCATGAGCAGTTCTTC
CASSLGDRVHEQFF
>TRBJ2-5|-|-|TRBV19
TGTGCCAGTAGCGGGGACCAAGAAGAGACCCAGTACTTC
CASSGDQEETQYF
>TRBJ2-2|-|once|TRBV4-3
TGCGCCAGCAGCCAAGTAGGGGCCTGGGCCGGGGAGCTGTTTTTT
CASSQVGAWAGELFF
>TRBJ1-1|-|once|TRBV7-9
TGTGCCAGCAGCTTAGGTGTCGACGTGAACACTGAAGCTTTCTTT
CASSLGVDVNTEAFF
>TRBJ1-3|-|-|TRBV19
TGTGCCAGTAGTTTACTATCGGCAGGTGGGGGCTCTGGAAACACCATATATTTT
CASSLLSAGGGSGNTIYF
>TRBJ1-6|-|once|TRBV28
TGTGCCAGCAGTTTAGGGCACCGGGGCTCACCCCTCCACTTT
CASSLGHRGSPLHF
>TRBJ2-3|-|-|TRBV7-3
TGTGCCAGCAGCTTACGGTTAGGGGAGGCAGATACGCAGTATTTT
CASSLRLGEADTQYF
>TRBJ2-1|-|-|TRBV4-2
TGTGCCAGCAGCCAAGATCGGGATCCCTCCTACAATGAGCAGTTCTTC
CASSQDRDPSYNEQFF
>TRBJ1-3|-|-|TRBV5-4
TGTGCCAGCAGCAACACCTTCTCTGGAAACACCATATATTTT
CASSNTFSGNTIYF
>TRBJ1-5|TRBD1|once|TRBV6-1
TGTGCCAGCAGTGGAGGGACAGCGAGCAATCAGCCCCAGCATTTT
CASSGGTASNQPQHF
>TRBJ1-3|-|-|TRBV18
TGTGCCAGCTCACTAGACTTTCTCTCTGGAAACACCATATATTTT
CASSLDFLSGNTIYF
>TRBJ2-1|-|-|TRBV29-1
TGCAGCGTTGAGAGGCAGGGTCTTAAGATTGAGCAGTTCTTC
CSVERQGLKIEQFF
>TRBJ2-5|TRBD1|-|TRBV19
TGTGCCAGTAGTACCTATTTGACAGGGGGAGAGACCCAGTACTTC
CASSTYLTGGETQYF
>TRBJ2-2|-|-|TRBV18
TGTGCCAGCTCACCTACAGGGTTGGGTCGCACCGGGGAGCTGTTTTTT
CASSPTGLGRTGELFF
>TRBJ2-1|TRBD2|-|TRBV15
TGTGCCACCAGCAGGGAAACTAGCGGGGGGGCCATTGAGCAGTTCTTC
CATSRETSGGAIEQFF
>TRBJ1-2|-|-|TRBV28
TGTGCCAGCAGACTACCAGGGGTGACTGGCTACACCTTC
CASRLPGVTGYTF
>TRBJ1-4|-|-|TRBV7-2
TGTGCCAGCAGCCCCGACAGCGCAACTAATGAAAAACTGTTTTTT
CASSPDSATNEKLFF
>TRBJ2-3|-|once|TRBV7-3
TGTGCCAGCAGCTTAAATCCACGCACAGATACGCAGTATTTT
CASSLNPRTDTQYF
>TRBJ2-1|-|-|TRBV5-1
TGCGCCAGCAGCTTGTCTGGGGGGCCTGAGCAGTTCTTC
CASSLSGGPEQFF
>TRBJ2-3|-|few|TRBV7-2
TGTGCCAGCAGCTTAGCCAGCGGGTTTACAGATACGCAGTATTTT
CASSLASGFTDTQYF
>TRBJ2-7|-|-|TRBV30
TGTGCCTGGTCCCGGGGGTCCTCCTACGAGCAGTACTTC
CAWSRGSSYEQYF
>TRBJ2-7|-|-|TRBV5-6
TGTGCCAGCAGCTCACAGGTTCCCTACGAGCAGTACTTC
CASSSQVPYEQYF
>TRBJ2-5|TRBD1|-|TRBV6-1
TGTGCCAGCAGGACAGGGGGTGGTGAGACCCAGTACTTC
CASRTGGGETQYF
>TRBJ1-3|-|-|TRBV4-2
TGTGCCAGCAGCCACTCAAGAGGTTACTCTGGAAACACCATATATTTT
CASSHSRGYSGNTIYF
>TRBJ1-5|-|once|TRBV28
TGTGCCAGCAGTTTAGGAGGGAATAGCAATCAGCCCCAGCATTTT
CASSLGGNSNQPQHF
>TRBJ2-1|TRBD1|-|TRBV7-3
TGTGCCAGCAGCCGGACAGGGGGCCTTTACAATGAGCAGTTCTTC
CASSRTGGLYNEQFF